This entry concerns a single T cell receptor (beta chain). Produced via immunoSEQ multiplex PCR; TCRdb's table is partial and in-frame only. This table holds roughly 100,000 clones, 75% to 85% found once. This sample stems from a study of T cell clones after liver transplantation. Study in general: Draws occurred before transplant, before withdrawal, and after complete or failed withdrawal.

The germline gives CDR1 MDHEN, CDR2 SYDVKM. This CDR3 has 14 residues. V was clipped by 2 bases and J by 1 base, with 8 bases between them. Here the sequenced sample was CD4+ T cells from blood, taken before liver transplant. The chain employs TRBV28 and TRBJ1-1; D possibly corresponds to TRBD1 (5 bases). This TCR derives from a human donor who received a liver transplant. CDR3 sequence (DNA): TGTGCCAGCAGTTTACGGCAGGGGAACACTGAAGCTTTCTTT. Its protein is CASSLRQGNTEAFF. The full variable domain, in which reference TRBV28 and TRBJ1-1 provide the parts outside the CDR3, is DVKVTQSSRYLVKRTGEKVFLECVQDMDHENMFWYRQDPGLGLRLIYFSYDVKMKEKGDIPEGYSVSREKKERFSLILESASTNQTSMYLCASSLRQGNTEAFFGQGTRLTVV.